Below, 26 T cell receptor beta chains from the same sample are listed, as sequenced in a study of CD8+ T cells in alopecia areata (dated by TCRdb to the late 2010s). Receptor amplification or capture employed the immunoSEQ multiplex PCR assay. RNA was extracted from all samples and reverse transcribed into cDNA, which served as template for TCR sequencing. TCRdb re-hosts the immuneACCESS table, in-frame sequences only. Its copies lack some clones; in the studies checked, an unresolved V gene accounts for under half of them, and the cause for the rest is not known. The sample includes about 220,000 clones, with about 58% observed a single time. 1.6% of the sample rests with the top ten. The time point label corresponds to: four to five weeks on oral tofacitinib. Taken with the paper, the label for treatment or condition translates to: oral pan-JAK inhibitor, 5-10 mg twice daily. The sample was CD4+ T cells sorted from blood, taken at week 4, from a patient treated with tofacitinib. The source of these receptors is a human donor with alopecia areata.

This clone was observed a handful of times. The rearrangement uses TRBV4-1 and TRBJ2-3; 7 bases are shared with TRBD1. Germline CDR1 and CDR2: MGHRA and YSYEKL. The CDR3 extends over 16 amino acids. Trimming took 4 bases from V and 1 from J; bases not matched to a gene: 8. Here the CDR3 reads CASSPRQGSGTDTQYF. The CDR3 DNA follows: TGCGCCAGCAGCCCTAGACAGGGCAGCGGCACAGATACGCAGTATTTT.

The V call is TRBV30, the J call TRBJ2-1; D is possibly TRBD2 (6 bases). The V and J ends lost 2 bases and 8 bases respectively, with 16 bases between them. The germline V gene has CDR1 GTSNPN and CDR2 SVGIG (reference sequence). The CDR3 has 14 amino acids. The CDR3 is CAWSTGLQGDEQFF. The CDR3 coding sequence is TGTGCCTGGAGTACGGGACTCCAAGGGGATGAGCAGTTCTTC. The full variable domain, with the rest looked up from reference TRBV30 and TRBJ2-1, is SQTIHQWPATLVQPVGSPLSLECTVEGTSNPNLYWYRQAAGRGLQLLFYSVGIGQISSEVPQNLSASRPQDRQFILSSKKLLLSDSGFYLCAWSTGLQGDEQFFGPGTRLTVL.

The chain uses TRBV30 and TRBJ1-2, with 12 nucleotides matching TRBD1. The V gene's germline CDR1 is GTSNPN and CDR2 SVGIG (reference sequence). Losses at the gene ends were 1 base for V and 8 bases for J; bases not matched to a gene: 8. This CDR3 spans 15 amino acids. This chain's CDR3 is CAWSEPGQGAKGYTF. DNA for the CDR3: TGTGCCTGGAGTGAACCGGGACAGGGGGCGAAGGGCTACACCTTC.

The rearrangement uses TRBV11-2 and TRBJ1-1; D unclear. CDR3 length: 12 amino acids. Trimming removed 1 base at V and 6 bases at J, with 6 bases between. Germline CDR1 SGHAT, CDR2 FQNNGV. CDR3 DNA sequence: TGTGCCAGCAGCTTAGGTCCAGCTGAAGCTTTCTTT. Translated, it gives CASSLGPAEAFF. The full variable domain, its missing parts supplied by reference TRBV11-2 and TRBJ1-1, is EAGVAQSPRYKIIEKRQSVAFWCNPISGHATLYWYQQILGQGPKLLIQFQNNGVVDDSQLPKDRFSAERLKGVDSTLKIQPAKLEDSAVYLCASSLGPAEAFFGQGTRLTVV.

The sample holds a few counts of this clone. The chain is built from TRBV6-1 and TRBJ2-7; 8 nucleotides agree with TRBD1. CDR1 and CDR2 from the germline V gene are MNHNS and SASEGT. After removal of 7 bases from V and 3 bases from J, the junction contained 11 bases not matched to a gene. The CDR3 is made up of 15 amino acids. The CDR3 sequence is CASTHLGTGLYEQYF. CDR3 nucleotide sequence: TGTGCCAGCACCCACTTGGGGACAGGCCTCTACGAGCAGTACTTC.

This chain uses TRBV29-1 with TRBJ1-2; TRBD1 is a possible D gene (5 bases). Trimming took 4 bases from V and 8 from J, leaving 11 bases between them. Germline V CDR1 and CDR2: SQVTM, ANQGSEA. This CDR3 is 11 amino acids long. The CDR3 region is CSVGRANGYTF. The CDR3 DNA is TGCAGCGTTGGCAGGGCTAACGGCTACACCTTC.

This clone has more than one count but fewer than ten. The chain carries TRBV29-1 and TRBJ2-7, with D possibly called TRBD1 or TRBD2 (6 bases each). The germline V gene has CDR1 SQVTM and CDR2 ANQGSEA. V lost 4 bases to trimming and J lost 6 bases, with 16 bases between them. This CDR3 contains 13 residues. The CDR3 sequence: CSVVYLQGGEQYF. In DNA, the CDR3 is TGCAGCGTTGTTTACTTACAGGGAGGCGAGCAGTACTTC.

The rearrangement links TRBV6-1 to TRBJ1-5; D unresolved. Germline assignment: CDR1 MNHNS and CDR2 SASEGT. The CDR3 has 18 amino acids. The V and J ends lost 4 bases and 4 bases respectively, with 23 bases between them. DNA of the CDR3: TGTGCCAGCAGTGGCACCGGGTCCGCCAATCTCGGGAATCAGCCCCAGCATTTT. Translation gives CASSGTGSANLGNQPQHF.

The gene calls are TRBV29-1 and TRBJ2-7; D is uncertain. V lost 4 bases and J 5 bases, leaving 12 bases between the germline ends. CDR3 length: 12 residues. CDR1 and CDR2 (germline): SQVTM, ANQGSEA. CDR3 in DNA: TGCAGCGTTGTATTTCTGGGCCACGAGCAGTACTTC. Translation gives CSVVFLGHEQYF.

This chain connects TRBV7-2 to TRBJ2-7; perhaps TRBD1 as D (6 bases). Germline CDR1 reads SGHTA; CDR2 reads FQGNSA. The V end was cut by 1 base, the J end by 3 bases, with 10 bases between. CDR3 size: 14 residues. The CDR3 coding sequence is TGTGCCAGCAGCTTAGGTGGCAGGGGCTACGAGCAGTACTTC. This translates into CASSLGGRGYEQYF.

This clone was detected many times. The gene calls are TRBV7-2 and TRBJ2-1; no firm D call. Trimming took off 8 bases at V and 5 bases at J, with 16 bases between the two ends. Per germline, CDR1 SGHTA and CDR2 FQGNSA. The CDR3 runs 14 residues. For the CDR3, the DNA is TGTGCCAGCCGCCGAAGCCGGGCCGACAATGAGCAGTTCTTC. It is translated as CASRRSRADNEQFF.

This clone appeared a few times. The chain is built from TRBV9 and TRBJ2-5, with 10 bases that match TRBD2. Unmatched junction bases numbered 6, after V lost 0 bases and J lost 1 base. The length of the CDR3 is 17 residues. The germline V gene encodes CDR1 SGDLS and CDR2 YYNGEE. Here the CDR3 reads CASSVAHSGGTQETQYF. In nucleotides, the CDR3 is TGTGCCAGCAGCGTAGCCCATAGCGGGGGGACCCAAGAGACCCAGTACTTC.

The rearrangement uses TRBV10-3 and TRBJ2-3; D possibly corresponds to TRBD2 (6 bases). CDR1 and CDR2 (germline): ENHRY, SYGVKD. Trimming stripped 4 bases from V and 2 bases from J, with 10 bases between. The CDR3 totals 14 residues. CDR3 in amino acids: CAISVGGDTDTQYF. DNA for the CDR3: TGTGCCATCAGTGTCGGCGGGGACACAGATACGCAGTATTTT.

This clone was counted ten times or more. The chain couples TRBV30 to TRBJ2-6, with 8 positions matching TRBD1. Per the germline V gene, CDR1 is GTSNPN and CDR2 is SVGIG (reference sequence). The CDR3 covers 17 residues. Trimming took 3 bases from V and 0 from J; bases not matched to a gene: 7. The CDR3 DNA reads TGTGCCTGGAGCCGGGACAGGACGAACTCTGGGGCCAACGTCCTGACTTTC. This codes for CAWSRDRTNSGANVLTF.

The rearrangement joins TRBV5-6 to TRBJ2-5; the match to TRBD2 covers 13 bases. CDR1 and CDR2 (germline): SGHDT, YYEEEE. CDR3 length: 16 residues. V lost 3 bases, J lost 2 bases, and 4 bases stayed unmatched. CDR3: CASSWGLAGSQETQYF. The CDR3 bases are TGTGCCAGCAGCTGGGGACTAGCGGGGAGTCAAGAGACCCAGTACTTC.

The V and J genes are TRBV5-1 and TRBJ1-1, with TRBD1 identical over 8 bases. The junction had 2 bases not matched to a gene; V was cut back by 3 bases and J by 1 base. The V gene's germline CDR1 is SGHRS and CDR2 YFSETQ. The CDR3 is 14 residues long. The CDR3 loop reads CASSSTGANTEAFF. CDR3 coding DNA: TGCGCCAGCAGCTCGACAGGGGCGAACACTGAAGCTTTCTTT.

This clone was seen once. The V call is TRBV29-1, the J call TRBJ2-7; 7 positions match TRBD1. Germline-derived CDR1 and CDR2 are SQVTM and ANQGSEA. This CDR3 has 12 amino acids. The V and J ends lost 6 bases and 6 bases, in that order; junction bases with no gene match: 8. CDR3 DNA: TGCAGCGTCCGACAGGGACCTGGCGAGCAGTACTTC. The encoded protein is CSVRQGPGEQYF.

The CDR3 protein is CASSLGMGNTEAFF. CDR3 coding DNA: TGTGCCAGCAGCTTGGGTATGGGGAACACTGAAGCTTTCTTT. V and J are TRBV5-6 and TRBJ1-1, with unresolved D. Germline CDR1 SGHDT, CDR2 YYEEEE. V was shortened by 0 bases and J by 1 base, with 7 bases between the two germline ends. CDR3 length: 14 residues.

The CDR3 DNA reads as TGTGCCTGGAGTGGGGGGGGATTCTACGAGCAGTACTTC. This codes for CAWSGGGFYEQYF. The chain recombines TRBV30 with TRBJ2-7; 7 nucleotides line up with TRBD2. The germline V gene encodes CDR1 GTSNPN and CDR2 SVGIG (reference sequence). The CDR3 extends over 13 amino acids. V lost 1 base and J lost 3; bases outside the gene matches: 3.

There are many counts of this clone. The chain employs TRBV7-2 and TRBJ2-2; D ambiguous. The CDR3 runs 12 residues. Trimming removed 4 bases at V and 6 bases at J, with 6 bases between. Looked up from germline, CDR1 is SGHTA and CDR2 is FQGNSA. The CDR3 is CASSYNPGELFF. The CDR3 DNA is TGTGCCAGCAGCTACAACCCCGGGGAGCTGTTTTTT. The full variable domain, its missing parts supplied by reference TRBV7-2 and TRBJ2-2, is GAGVSQSPSNKVTEKGKDVELRCDPISGHTALYWYRQSLGQGLEFLIYFQGNSAPDKSGLPSDRFSAERTGGSVSTLTIQRTQQEDSAVYLCASSYNPGELFFGEGSRLTVL.

The chain is built from TRBV5-6 and TRBJ2-5; 9 bases are shared with TRBD2. Losses at the gene ends were 3 bases for V and 3 bases for J; bases not matched to a gene: 3. Germline values: CDR1 SGHDT, CDR2 YYEEEE. This CDR3 is built from 14 residues. The CDR3 loop reads CASSSGLAEETQYF. CDR3 coding DNA: TGTGCCAGCAGCTCGGGACTAGCCGAAGAGACCCAGTACTTC. Complete variable domain (other parts from reference TRBV5-6 and TRBJ2-5): DAGVTQSPTHLIKTRGQQVTLRCSPKSGHDTVSWYQQALGQGPQFIFQYYEEEERQRGNFPDRFSGHQFPNYSSELNVNALLLGDSALYLCASSSGLAEETQYFGPGTRLLVL.

The chain couples TRBV2 to TRBJ1-2; D may be TRBD1 (5 bases). Germline assignment: CDR1 SNHLY and CDR2 FYNNEI. This CDR3 is 14 amino acids long. Trimming removed 6 bases from V and 3 bases from J, with 14 bases in between. The CDR3 DNA reads as TGTGCCAGCAGCTTGGGACGGACATACTATGGCTACACCTTC. Protein: CASSLGRTYYGYTF.

The V and J genes are TRBV6-5 and TRBJ2-4, with no clear D. V lost 3 bases to trimming and J lost 5 bases, with 8 bases between them. Germline CDR1 is MNHEY and CDR2 is SVGAGI. The CDR3 is 13 amino acids. The CDR3 region is CASSYRQENIQYF. DNA of the CDR3: TGTGCCAGCAGTTATCGGCAGGAAAACATTCAGTACTTC.

This clone was seen a few times. This chain connects TRBV4-3 to TRBJ2-3; no clear D gene. Germline V gives CDR1 LGHNA, CDR2 YSLEER. Trimming shortened V by 4 bases and J by 2 bases, and 22 bases separated the two germline ends. This CDR3 contains 18 residues. CDR3 in amino acids: CASSPVIGQMGSTDTQYF. DNA for the CDR3: TGCGCCAGCAGCCCCGTTATAGGGCAGATGGGGTCCACAGATACGCAGTATTTT.

This chain connects TRBV11-2 to TRBJ2-2, with D maybe TRBD2 (6 bases). The germline V and J ends were trimmed by 1 base and 2 bases, with 14 bases remaining between them. The germline CDR1 and CDR2 sequences are SGHAT and FQNNGV. The CDR3 has 17 amino acids. The CDR3 DNA reads TGTGCCAGCAGCTTAGGGCCTCGGGGGTTAAACACCGGGGAGCTGTTTTTT. It is translated as CASSLGPRGLNTGELFF.

The chain recombines TRBV5-6 with TRBJ2-1; 8 bases match TRBD2. CDR3 length: 14 residues. Losses at the gene ends were 5 bases for V and 9 bases for J; bases not matched to a gene: 10. From germline, CDR1 is SGHDT and CDR2 YYEEEE. CDR3 in DNA: TGTGCCAGCAGTTCTCGGACTAGCCTGGGTGAGCAGTTCTTC. It encodes CASSSRTSLGEQFF.